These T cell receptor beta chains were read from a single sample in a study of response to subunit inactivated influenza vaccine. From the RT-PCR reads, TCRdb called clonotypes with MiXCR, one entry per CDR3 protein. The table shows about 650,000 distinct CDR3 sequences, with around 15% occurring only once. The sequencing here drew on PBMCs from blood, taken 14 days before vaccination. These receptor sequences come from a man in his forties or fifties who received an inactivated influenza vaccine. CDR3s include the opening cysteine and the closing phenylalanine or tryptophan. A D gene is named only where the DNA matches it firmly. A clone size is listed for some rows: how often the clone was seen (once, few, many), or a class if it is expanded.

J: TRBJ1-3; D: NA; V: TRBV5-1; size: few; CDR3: CASSLPRPGGNTIYF; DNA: TGCGCCAGCAGCTTGCCCCGGCCGGGTGGAAACACCATATATTTT
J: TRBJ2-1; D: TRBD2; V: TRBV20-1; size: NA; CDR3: CSARSSGDSYNEQFF; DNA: TGCAGTGCTAGATCAAGCGGGGACTCCTACAATGAGCAGTTCTTC
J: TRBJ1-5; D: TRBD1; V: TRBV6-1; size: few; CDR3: CASSEEGTGYQPQHF; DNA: TGTGCCAGCAGTGAAGAGGGGACAGGGTATCAGCCCCAGCATTTT
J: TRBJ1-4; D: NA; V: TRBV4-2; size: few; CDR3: CASSQDALPVEKLFF; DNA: TGTGCCAGCAGCCAAGACGCCTTGCCGGTTGAAAAACTGTTTTTT
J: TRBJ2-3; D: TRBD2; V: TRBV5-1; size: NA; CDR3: CASSSPGGSGGLGTSTDTQYF; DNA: TGCGCCAGCAGCTCTCCTGGGGGTAGCGGGGGATTAGGGACTAGCACAGATACGCAGTATTTT
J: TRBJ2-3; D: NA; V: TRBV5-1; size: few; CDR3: CASSLEKGTDTQYF; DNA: TGCGCCAGCAGCTTGGAGAAAGGGACAGATACGCAGTATTTT
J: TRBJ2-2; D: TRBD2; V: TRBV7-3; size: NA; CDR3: CASSLAGGMIGELFF; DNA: TGTGCCAGCAGCCTAGCGGGAGGGATGATAGGGGAGCTGTTTTTT
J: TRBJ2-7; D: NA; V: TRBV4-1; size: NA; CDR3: CASSQVIGGYEQYF; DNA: TGCGCCAGCAGCCAGGTCATCGGAGGCTACGAGCAGTACTTC
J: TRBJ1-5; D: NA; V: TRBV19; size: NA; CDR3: CASSIANNQPQHF; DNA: TGTGCCAGTAGTATTGCCAACAATCAGCCCCAGCATTTT
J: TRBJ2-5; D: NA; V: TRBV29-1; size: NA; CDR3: CSGRDPQETQYF; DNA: TGCAGCGGGCGAGATCCCCAAGAGACCCAGTACTTC
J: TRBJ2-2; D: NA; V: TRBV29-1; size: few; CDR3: CSVAPLYTGELFF; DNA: TGCAGCGTCGCCCCTCTATACACCGGGGAGCTGTTTTTT
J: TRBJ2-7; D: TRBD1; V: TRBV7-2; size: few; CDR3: CASSSTGQGLYEQYF; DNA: TGTGCCAGCAGCTCAACAGGACAGGGTCTCTACGAGCAGTACTTC
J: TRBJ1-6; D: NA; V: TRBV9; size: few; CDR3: CASSDTGNSPLHF; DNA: TGTGCCAGCAGCGATACAGGGAATTCACCCCTCCACTTT
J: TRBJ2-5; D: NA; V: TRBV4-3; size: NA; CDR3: CASRMCPGVETQYF; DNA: TGCGCCAGCAGAATGTGTCCGGGGGTGGAGACCCAGTACTTC